This T cell receptor beta chain was sequenced for a study of T-cell reconstitution after alpha-beta-depleted transplantation in children. Whole-study findings and limits: Roughly two months post-transplant, alpha-beta T cells reportedly originated from several hundred graft clones that had expanded. It was newly produced T cells that mostly accounted for T-cell counts and diversity one year after transplant. Some patients' high day-60 TCRbeta diversity was traced to surviving recipient T cells and thymic progenitors.

Molecular barcoding with unique molecular identifiers was used for the TCRbeta library. Each CDR3 protein is one row after TCRdb ran MiXCR on the PCR reads. The sample has about 580,000 distinct CDR3 sequences, roughly 23% seen once. CDR1 is SGHVS, CDR2 FNYEAQ, per germline. The germline V and J ends were trimmed by 4 bases and 2 bases, with 17 bases remaining between them. CDR3 length: 17 amino acids. With respect to this clonotype: Its specificity is unknown.

The rearrangement joins TRBV7-6 to TRBJ2-2; no clear D gene. The receptor's source is a boy under three years old who had a stem cell transplant for acute myeloid leukemia, so the T cells may come from the graft donor. Here the sequenced sample was PBMCs, mostly from graft donor cells, taken 360 days after TCRalphabeta/CD19-depleted stem cell transplant. The CDR3 spells CASSSGRLITNTGELFF. The CDR3 DNA sequence: TGTGCCAGCAGCTCGGGTCGCCTGATAACCAACACCGGGGAGCTGTTTTTT.